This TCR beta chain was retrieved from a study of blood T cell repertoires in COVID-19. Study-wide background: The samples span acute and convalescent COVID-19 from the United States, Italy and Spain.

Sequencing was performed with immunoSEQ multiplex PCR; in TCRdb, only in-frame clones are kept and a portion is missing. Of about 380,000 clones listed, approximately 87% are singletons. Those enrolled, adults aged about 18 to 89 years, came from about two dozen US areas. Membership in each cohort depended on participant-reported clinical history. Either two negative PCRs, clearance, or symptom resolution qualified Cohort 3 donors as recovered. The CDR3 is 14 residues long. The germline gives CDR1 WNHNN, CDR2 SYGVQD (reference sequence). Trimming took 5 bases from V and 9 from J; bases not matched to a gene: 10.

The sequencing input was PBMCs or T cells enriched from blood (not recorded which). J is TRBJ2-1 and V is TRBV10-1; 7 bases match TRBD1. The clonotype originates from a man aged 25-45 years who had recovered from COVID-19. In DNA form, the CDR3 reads TGCGCCAGCAGTCAGGGGGTCTTATGGGGTGAGCAGTTCTTC. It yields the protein CASSQGVLWGEQFF.